Listed below are T cell receptor beta chains from one sample, sequenced in a study of cytomegalovirus exposure and HLA in healthy donors. Clones were read by immunoSEQ multiplex PCR, and TCRdb kept only the in-frame ones, dropping some. There are 100,000 to 150,000 clones in the sample; 80% occur only once, and approximately 4% lies in the top ten. Sequenced sample: PBMCs. These receptors all come from a woman aged 40 to 50 in good health and CMV-seronegative. The CDR3 runs from the conserved cysteine through the conserved F or W. Fields, in order: CDR3 protein, CDR3 DNA, clone size, V gene, D gene, J gene. The D gene is left open where the match is weak. Rows may omit the clone size; those that give it use once, few, many or a size class.

cdr3_aa: CASSFEASGIYEQYF
cdr3_nt: TGTGCCAGCAGCTTTGAGGCTAGCGGGATTTACGAGCAGTACTTC
clone_size: many
v_call: TRBV7-9
d_call: TRBD2
j_call: TRBJ2-7

cdr3_aa: CASSLGGDSYEQYF
cdr3_nt: TGTGCCAGCAGCTTGGGAGGGGACAGCTACGAGCAGTACTTC
clone_size: few
v_call: TRBV5-4
d_call: TRBD1
j_call: TRBJ2-7

cdr3_aa: CSVSAGTSEREQFF
cdr3_nt: TGCAGCGTCTCTGCCGGGACTAGCGAGCGGGAGCAGTTCTTC
clone_size: -
v_call: TRBV29-1
d_call: TRBD2
j_call: TRBJ2-1

cdr3_aa: CASSLDGVGEQFF
cdr3_nt: TGTGCCAGCAGCTTGGACGGGGTCGGTGAGCAGTTCTTC
clone_size: -
v_call: TRBV5-4
d_call: -
j_call: TRBJ2-1

cdr3_aa: CARSLGVGAANEKLFF
cdr3_nt: TGTGCCCGCAGCTTGGGTGTGGGGGCGGCAAATGAAAAACTGTTTTTT
clone_size: -
v_call: TRBV5-6
d_call: -
j_call: TRBJ1-4

cdr3_aa: CASRISRQGSNYGYTF
cdr3_nt: TGTGCCAGCAGAATCTCCCGACAGGGTAGTAACTATGGCTACACCTTC
clone_size: -
v_call: TRBV6-6
d_call: TRBD1
j_call: TRBJ1-2

cdr3_aa: CASSQSASGGAGDTQYF
cdr3_nt: TGTGCCAGCAGCCAAAGTGCTAGCGGGGGGGCTGGAGATACGCAGTATTTT
clone_size: -
v_call: TRBV4-2
d_call: TRBD2
j_call: TRBJ2-3

cdr3_aa: CASSSLGTGSLEQYF
cdr3_nt: TGTGCCAGCAGTTCATTAGGGACAGGGTCCCTCGAGCAGTACTTC
clone_size: -
v_call: TRBV6-6
d_call: TRBD1
j_call: TRBJ2-7

cdr3_aa: CASSLVGQVNSPLHF
cdr3_nt: TGTGCCAGCAGTTTGGTGGGGCAGGTTAATTCACCCCTCCACTTT
clone_size: -
v_call: TRBV6-5
d_call: -
j_call: TRBJ1-6

cdr3_aa: CASSPTQGIGEAFF
cdr3_nt: TGCGCCAGCAGCCCGACACAGGGGATTGGTGAAGCTTTCTTT
clone_size: -
v_call: TRBV5-1
d_call: TRBD1
j_call: TRBJ1-1

cdr3_aa: CASSQDPPGWVNQPQHF
cdr3_nt: TGCGCCAGCAGCCAAGATCCCCCAGGGTGGGTTAATCAGCCCCAGCATTTT
clone_size: -
v_call: TRBV4-1
d_call: -
j_call: TRBJ1-5

cdr3_aa: CASSPGWGESYEQYF
cdr3_nt: TGTGCCAGCAGTCCTGGCTGGGGAGAATCCTACGAGCAGTACTTC
clone_size: few
v_call: TRBV27
d_call: -
j_call: TRBJ2-7

cdr3_aa: CASSHREGTGELFF
cdr3_nt: TGCGCCAGCAGCCACAGGGAGGGCACCGGGGAGCTGTTTTTT
clone_size: few
v_call: TRBV4-3
d_call: TRBD2
j_call: TRBJ2-2

cdr3_aa: CASSPPQGRVTDTQYF
cdr3_nt: TGTGCCAGCAGCCCCCCGCAGGGCCGTGTCACAGATACGCAGTATTTT
clone_size: once
v_call: TRBV7-9
d_call: -
j_call: TRBJ2-3

cdr3_aa: CASSLGAGGEYF
cdr3_nt: TGTGCCAGCAGCTTAGGGGCGGGGGGGGAGTATTTT
clone_size: -
v_call: TRBV7-8
d_call: TRBD2
j_call: TRBJ2-3

cdr3_aa: CASSLGGSQNTGELFF
cdr3_nt: TGTGCCAGCAGCTTAGGCGGGAGCCAAAACACCGGGGAGCTGTTTTTT
clone_size: -
v_call: TRBV7-9
d_call: TRBD2
j_call: TRBJ2-2

cdr3_aa: CASSQDLAGESTEAFF
cdr3_nt: TGTGCCAGCAGCCAAGATCTTGCTGGGGAGAGCACTGAAGCTTTCTTC
clone_size: -
v_call: TRBV4-2
d_call: -
j_call: TRBJ1-1

cdr3_aa: CASSSRTQTYEQYF
cdr3_nt: TGTGCCAGCAGTTCAAGGACACAAACCTACGAGCAGTACTTC
clone_size: -
v_call: TRBV27
d_call: -
j_call: TRBJ2-7

cdr3_aa: CASSPTGVGYEQYF
cdr3_nt: TGTGCCAGCAGTCCGACAGGCGTGGGCTACGAGCAGTACTTC
clone_size: -
v_call: TRBV6-5
d_call: -
j_call: TRBJ2-7

cdr3_aa: CASSQFTGKNYGYTF
cdr3_nt: TGCGCCAGCAGTCAATTCACAGGCAAAAACTATGGCTACACCTTC
clone_size: -
v_call: TRBV23-1
d_call: -
j_call: TRBJ1-2

cdr3_aa: CASTVTEYNEQFF
cdr3_nt: TGTGCCAGCACCGTCACGGAGTACAATGAGCAGTTCTTC
clone_size: -
v_call: TRBV6-1
d_call: -
j_call: TRBJ2-1

cdr3_aa: CASSVEDRAEEKLFF
cdr3_nt: TGTGCCAGCAGCGTAGAAGACAGGGCTGAAGAAAAACTGTTTTTT
clone_size: once
v_call: TRBV9
d_call: TRBD1
j_call: TRBJ1-4